One T cell receptor (beta chain) is described in this entry. This record comes from a study of cytomegalovirus exposure and HLA in healthy donors. CDR1 is ENHRY, CDR2 SYGVKD, per germline. The CDR3 loop spans 14 amino acids. Trimming pared 6 bases from V and 3 bases from J, leaving 14 bases between. This table comes from immunoSEQ multiplex PCR, and its TCRdb copy is limited to in-frame clones, with some not included. Of some 98,000 clones listed, about 90% are singletons. This receptor was identified in a man between 18 and 35 years old in good health and CMV-seropositive. V gene TRBV10-3 combines with J gene TRBJ1-2, with a possible D match to TRBD1 (5 bases). Sequencing used PBMCs. CDR3 amino acids: CAIRQAVRDYGYTF. CDR3 coding DNA: TGTGCCATCAGACAGGCGGTCCGAGACTATGGCTACACCTTC.